This entry is about one TCR beta chain. This sample is drawn from a study of blood T cell repertoires in COVID-19. Turning to the study itself: Samples taken during acute and convalescent COVID-19 were collected in the United States, Italy and Spain. The cDNA or gDNA used as material had been derived from T cells, B-cell-depleted T cells, or PBMCs.

Per the study methods: Amplifying reference gene primers gave estimates of nucleated cell counts. The table came from immunoSEQ multiplex PCR; TCRdb's copy has only in-frame clones and leaves some out. The D gene and trimming were derived from the DNA, and the V and J assignments and clone size from that table. The sample holds about 36,000 clones, over 75% seen once. This CDR3 is built from 14 residues. Germline-derived CDR1 and CDR2 are MNHEY and SVGAGI. V shed 0 bases and J shed 0 bases, with 6 bases lying between them. The source is a human donor in a cohort sampled during active COVID-19. The chain joins TRBV6-5 to TRBJ2-7; D call uncertain. Specimen: peripheral blood. As DNA, the CDR3 is TGTGCCAGCAGTTACTCGGCTAGCTCCTACGAGCAGTACTTC. Residues: CASSYSASSYEQYF.